This T cell receptor (beta chain) comes out of a study of blood T cell repertoires in COVID-19. Allocation to cohorts depended on clinical history reported by the participants. Only in-frame clones appear in the TCRdb table, and some are missing; sequencing was by immunoSEQ multiplex PCR. The data hold about 150,000 clones, with roughly nine tenths observed a single time. The V gene's germline CDR1 is SEHNR and CDR2 FQNEAQ (reference sequence). The CDR3 has 16 amino acids. V lost 6 bases to trimming and J lost 5 bases; unmatched junction nucleotides: 15. This TCR was sampled from a woman in her 40s who had been exposed to COVID-19. Sequencing was performed on PBMCs or T cells enriched from blood (not recorded which). The rearrangement uses TRBV7-9 and TRBJ1-2, with 7 bases fitting TRBD1. The DNA for the CDR3 is TGTGCCAGCAGGCAAATAGGAGGGGGCGGCGGTTATGGCTACACCTTC. Translating gives CASRQIGGGGGYGYTF.